The source of this T cell receptor beta chain is a study of shared clonotypes between healthy human individuals. Assay execution took place at the deep level. The table came from immunoSEQ multiplex PCR; TCRdb's copy has only in-frame clones and leaves some out. This table has fewer than 3 million clones, about nine tenths appearing once. Trimming removed 2 bases from V and 1 base from J, with 9 bases in between. This CDR3 region has 15 residues. Looked up from germline, CDR1 is SGHRS and CDR2 is YFSETQ. As concerns this clone: The antigen remains undetermined. Other DNA variants within this sample encode the same CDR3.

General study findings and limits: Clonotype sharing across several donors was observed for around 4.5% of naive CD4 clonotypes.

The clonotype was recovered from a man aged 18 to 30 in good health. Some clones in this sample may be carry-over from other donors' samples. This chain connects TRBV5-1 to TRBJ2-2, with D maybe TRBD2 (6 bases). Sample: naive CD4+ T cells from PBMCs. Specified subset: CD45RA+ positively selected. CDR3 coding DNA: TGCGCCAGCAGCTTCGGGGGAGGGAACACCGGGGAGCTGTTTTTT. It translates to CASSFGGGNTGELFF.